This entry lists 5 T cell receptor beta chains sequenced from one sample in a study of blood T cell repertoires in COVID-19. The protocol was immunoSEQ multiplex PCR, while the TCRdb copy is restricted to in-frame clones and leaves out a portion. The table includes tens of thousands of clones, 80% to 90% detected once. The sequenced material came from peripheral blood. The receptors here all came from a woman in her 70s with acute or convalescent COVID-19.

The chain links TRBV6-6 to TRBJ2-7, with 13 bases that match TRBD2. This CDR3 contains 16 residues. Germline V gives CDR1 MNHNY, CDR2 SVGAGI (reference sequence). The V segment lost 2 bases and the J segment 4 bases; nucleotides outside the gene matches: 5. The CDR3 is CASSYRTSGSEYEQYV. CDR3 nucleotides: TGTGCCAGCAGTTACCGGACTAGCGGGAGTGAATACGAGCAGTACGTC.

The CDR3 protein is CASRNWGAGANVLTF. The CDR3 DNA follows: TGTGCCAGTAGGAATTGGGGGGCTGGGGCCAACGTCCTGACTTTC. The chain combines TRBV19 with TRBJ2-6; tentatively, D is TRBD2 (6 bases). V was shortened by 6 bases and J by 2 bases, with 11 bases between the two germline ends. Per germline, CDR1 LNHDA and CDR2 SQIVND (reference sequence). CDR3 length: 15 amino acids.

The rearrangement joins TRBV10-1 to TRBJ2-1; D might be TRBD1 (6 bases). V lost 8 bases to trimming and J lost 6 bases, with 14 bases between them. The CDR3 extends over 13 amino acids. Germline lookup yields CDR1 WNHNN and CDR2 SYGVQD (reference sequence). The CDR3 DNA reads TGCGCCAGCTCAACAGGGTTAGGCAATGAGCAGTTCTTC. Its protein product is CASSTGLGNEQFF.

This chain joins TRBV30 and TRBJ1-2; 7 nucleotides align to TRBD1. Germline-derived CDR1 and CDR2 are GTSNPN and SVGIG (reference sequence). This CDR3 contains 15 residues. Germline trimming cut 1 base from V and 3 bases from J; bases unmatched to any gene: 8. Here the CDR3 reads CAWSDEGAQYYGYTF. CDR3 sequence (DNA): TGTGCCTGGAGTGACGAGGGGGCGCAGTACTATGGCTACACCTTC.

CDR3 sequence reads: CASSLRTGLSGEQFF. CDR3 coding DNA: TGTGCCAGCAGCCTTCGGACAGGGTTGAGCGGTGAGCAGTTCTTC. The V gene is TRBV3-1 (or the pseudogene TRBV3-2), the J gene TRBJ2-1, with 8 nucleotides matching TRBD1. This CDR3 spans 15 amino acids. Per the germline V gene, CDR1 is LGHDT and CDR2 is YNNKEL (reference sequence). V lost 4 bases, J lost 9 bases, and 11 bases stayed unmatched.